This TCR beta chain derives from a study of blood T cell repertoires in COVID-19. Study at large: Samples of COVID-19 (acute and convalescent) were obtained from the United States, Italy and Spain.

Assay: immunoSEQ multiplex PCR; the TCRdb copy retains only in-frame clones and omits some. The table shows about 81,000 clones, with around 82% occurring only once. The V gene's germline CDR1 is KGHSH and CDR2 LQKENI. The CDR3 is made up of 17 amino acids. V lost 3 bases and J lost 0, with 17 bases in between. The chain combines TRBV18 with TRBJ1-1; no reliable D call. This receptor was obtained from a human donor in a cohort sampled during active COVID-19. Sample: peripheral blood. The CDR3 spells CASSPSQWTVMNTEAFF. CDR3 nucleotide sequence: TGTGCCAGCTCACCTTCCCAATGGACTGTTATGAACACTGAAGCTTTCTTT. The full variable domain, in which reference TRBV18 and TRBJ1-1 provide the parts outside the CDR3, is NAGVMQNPRHLVRRRGQEARLRCSPMKGHSHVYWYRQLPEEGLKFMVYLQKENIIDESGMPKERFSAEFPKEGPSILRIQQVVRGDSAAYFCASSPSQWTVMNTEAFFGQGTRLTVV.